This TCR beta chain originates from a study of radiotherapy plus CTLA-4 blockade in lung cancer. General study points: Reports state that early shifts in blood T cell clones, with interferon-beta, best predicted response.

As to this clone: Its antigen is as yet unknown.

The CDR3 is 15 amino acids. Germline values: CDR1 MGHDK, CDR2 SYGVNS. V trimming: 4 bases; J trimming: 5 bases; junction bases outside the gene matches: 4. The protocol was immunoSEQ multiplex PCR, while the TCRdb copy is restricted to in-frame clones and leaves out a portion. The data contain tens of thousands of clones, less than 85% of them singletons. The sample here was peripheral blood, taken from a patient treated with radiotherapy plus ipilimumab. This receptor was taken from a human donor with non-small cell lung cancer who had stable disease on radiotherapy plus ipilimumab. This chain uses TRBV25-1 with TRBJ2-5, with 13 bases fitting TRBD2. CDR3 protein: CASSALAGGWETQYF. The CDR3 region has the DNA TGTGCCAGCAGTGCACTAGCGGGAGGGTGGGAGACCCAGTACTTC.